The rows below give T cell receptor beta chains drawn from one sample of a study of early T cells in non-severe SARS-CoV-2 infection. TCRdb re-derived calls from the 5' RACE reads in MiXCR, one entry per CDR3 protein. The table lists around 47,000 distinct CDR3 sequences, 11% of them singletons, with 20% to 25% in the top ten. Sequenced: whole blood. These receptors were collected from an adult who was a healthcare worker with PCR-confirmed SARS-CoV-2 infection or an uninfected control (not recorded which). Each CDR3 is given with its conserved first and last residue. D genes are given only for firm matches. Only part of the rows carry a size: once, few, many, or a class if the clone is expanded.

abundance,j_gene,v_gene,d_gene,CDR3nt,CDR3aa
.,TRBJ2-7,TRBV3-1,.,TGTGCCAGCAGCCAAAGAACAGGCCAGCAGTACTTC,CASSQRTGQQYF
many,TRBJ1-1,TRBV20-1,TRBD1,TGCAGTGCCCCGCGAGGGGGCATTAACACTGAAGCTTTCTTT,CSAPRGGINTEAFF
many,TRBJ2-3,TRBV20-1,.,TGCAGTGCTAGTTTCCATACGCAGTATTTT,CSASFHTQYF
many,TRBJ1-1,TRBV5-1,TRBD1,TGCGCCAGCAGCTTTGTCCTGGACAGGGCCACTGAAGCTTTCTTT,CASSFVLDRATEAFF
many,TRBJ2-5,TRBV5-1,.,TGTGCCAGCAGCTCACAAGAGACCCAGTACTTC,CASSSQETQYF
few,TRBJ2-1,TRBV4-2,.,TGTGCCAGCAGCCACGACTTAAATGAGCAGTTCTTC,CASSHDLNEQFF
.,TRBJ2-3,TRBV7-2,TRBD2,TGTGCCAGCAGCTTACGAGCTAGCGGGTTCACAGATACGCAGTATTTT,CASSLRASGFTDTQYF
.,TRBJ2-7,TRBV5-1,.,TGCGCCAGCAGCTTTAATTCACCCGCCCAGGGCTCCTACTTC,CASSFNSPAQGSYF
.,TRBJ2-1,TRBV19,.,TGTGCCAGTAGATCTCCGGGCCGCCGCCGAGGGGATGAGCAGTTCTTC,CASRSPGRRRGDEQFF
many,TRBJ2-1,TRBV7-9,TRBD1,TGTGCCAGCAGCTCCCTGCCGGGACAGGGGGCCAGTGAGCAGTTCTTC,CASSSLPGQGASEQFF
.,TRBJ2-7,TRBV3-1,TRBD2,TGTGCCAGCAGCCAAGCCCTAGCGGGAACCGAGCAGTACTTC,CASSQALAGTEQYF
.,TRBJ2-5,TRBV28,TRBD2,TGTGCCAGCAGTTTAATCGCTAGCGGGAGTTTTGGAGAGACCCAGTACTTC,CASSLIASGSFGETQYF
once,TRBJ2-7,TRBV18,TRBD2,TGTGCCAGCTCAGAAGGGACTACTCCCTACGAGCAGTACTTC,CASSEGTTPYEQYF
.,TRBJ2-7,TRBV21-1,.,TGTGCCAGCATCCCGGACAGATACTGCGTCTCGGCTGCCTACGAGCAGTACTTC,CASIPDRYCVSAAYEQYF
many,TRBJ1-1,TRBV11-2,.,TGTGCCAGCAGCTTAGACGGGGGATTTGGGGCTGAAGCTTTCTTT,CASSLDGGFGAEAFF
.,TRBJ2-2,TRBV11-1,.,TGTGCCAGCAGGGAGACAGGAAACACCGGGGAGCTGTTTTTT,CASRETGNTGELFF
medium-sized,TRBJ1-3,TRBV30,.,TGTGCCTGGAGTGCCTCTGGAAACACCATATATTTT,CAWSASGNTIYF
.,TRBJ2-7,TRBV11-2,TRBD1,TGTGCCAGCAGCCCTCTCCGCCGGGACAGCTCCTACGAGCAGTACTTC,CASSPLRRDSSYEQYF
.,TRBJ1-2,TRBV6-2/TRBV6-3,TRBD1,TGTGCCAGCAGACCGGGACAGAATAACTATGGCTACACCTTC,CASRPGQNNYGYTF
many,TRBJ1-4,TRBV6-2/TRBV6-3,.,TGTGCCAGCAGTTACTCGAAATCGCCGGCTAATGAAAAACTGTTTTTT,CASSYSKSPANEKLFF
once,TRBJ2-7,TRBV6-5,TRBD2,TGTGCCAGCAGCCCGATAGCGGGACAAATCTACGAGCAGTACTTC,CASSPIAGQIYEQYF
.,TRBJ2-5,TRBV5-5,TRBD1,TGTGCCAGCAGCTTCCTGGGACAGGGGGATACTAAGACCCAGTACTTC,CASSFLGQGDTKTQYF
few,TRBJ2-7,TRBV29-1,.,TGCAGCGTTGCCCCAGGGAGTAAATACGAGCAGTACTTC,CSVAPGSKYEQYF
.,TRBJ2-3,TRBV11-3,.,TGTGCCAGCAGCTTCCGGGGCCACACAGATACGCAGTATTTT,CASSFRGHTDTQYF
.,TRBJ2-7,TRBV27,.,TGTGCCAGCAGTTCGCACGGAACCTACGAGCAGTACTTC,CASSSHGTYEQYF
.,TRBJ2-4,TRBV20-1,.,TGCAGTGTAGGTCGAGCCAAAAACATTCAGTACTTC,CSVGRAKNIQYF
.,TRBJ2-3,TRBV9,.,TGTGCCAGCAGCGTAGGGGGTCCTGACACAGATACGCAGTATTTT,CASSVGGPDTDTQYF
few,TRBJ2-2,TRBV12-5,.,TGTGCTAGTGGTGACTTCGGGGGCAACACCGGGGAGCTGTTTTTT,CASGDFGGNTGELFF
few,TRBJ2-5,TRBV3-1,.,TGTGCCAGCAGCCCCGGCGGGGTCCAAGAGACCCAGTACTTC,CASSPGGVQETQYF
many,TRBJ1-1,TRBV10-3,.,TGTGCCATCAGTGGCGAAACTGAAGCTTTCTTT,CAISGETEAFF
many,TRBJ2-7,TRBV6-5,.,TGTGCCAGCAGTTCGGTCGTACCTTCCTACGAGCAGTACTTC,CASSSVVPSYEQYF
many,TRBJ2-3,TRBV28,.,TGTGCCAGCAGGGGGATAGATACGCAGTATTTT,CASRGIDTQYF